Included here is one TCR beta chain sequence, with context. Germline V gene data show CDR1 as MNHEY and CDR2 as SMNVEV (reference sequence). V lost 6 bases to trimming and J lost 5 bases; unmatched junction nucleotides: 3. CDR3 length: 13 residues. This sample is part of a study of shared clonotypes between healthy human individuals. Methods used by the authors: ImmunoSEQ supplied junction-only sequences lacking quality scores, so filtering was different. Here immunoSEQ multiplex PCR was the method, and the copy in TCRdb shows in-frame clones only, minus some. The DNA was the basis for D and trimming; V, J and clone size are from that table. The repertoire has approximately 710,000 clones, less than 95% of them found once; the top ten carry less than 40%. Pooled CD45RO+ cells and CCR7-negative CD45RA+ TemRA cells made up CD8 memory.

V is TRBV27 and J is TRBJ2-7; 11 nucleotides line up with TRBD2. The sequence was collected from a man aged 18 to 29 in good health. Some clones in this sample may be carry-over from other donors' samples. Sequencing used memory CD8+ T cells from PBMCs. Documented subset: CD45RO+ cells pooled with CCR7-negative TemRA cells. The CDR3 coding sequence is TGTGCCAGCAGATTACTAGCGGGAGACGAGCAGTACTTC. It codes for CASRLLAGDEQYF.